This T cell receptor beta chain was identified during a study of spatial heterogeneity in lung cancer. On the study more broadly: The count of detected beta-chain sequences consistently exceeded that of alpha-chain sequences. Averaged across combinations, each unique TCR and UMI pairing appeared more than ten times in raw reads, which were uncorrected. Study observations and caveats: Blood carried ubiquitous expanded tumor TCRs more at resection than follow-up.

This clonotype was found a few times. Its antigen is currently unknown. Every cDNA TCR molecule received its own unique molecular identifier. TCRdb independently ran MiXCR on the 5' RACE reads; one entry per CDR3 protein. There are tens of thousands of distinct CDR3 sequences in the sample; 7.5% to 9% occur only once, and approximately 15% lies in the top ten. Time point: sample taken at primary tumor resection. Whole RNA came from tumor, nontumor lung or frozen PBMC and was sequenced without being sorted. CDR3 length: 15 amino acids. Trimming removed 3 bases from V and 4 bases from J; junction bases left unmatched: 5. Germline-derived CDR1 and CDR2 are SGHNT and YYREEE (reference sequence).

The sequencing here drew on PBMCs, taken at surgery. This TCR was sampled from a female donor with early-stage non-small cell lung cancer. The V and J genes are TRBV5-4 and TRBJ2-4, with 9 bases matching TRBD2. CDR3 nucleotide sequence: TGTGCCAGCAGCTCAGAGACTAGCGGTAAAAACATTCAGTACTTC. It codes for CASSSETSGKNIQYF.